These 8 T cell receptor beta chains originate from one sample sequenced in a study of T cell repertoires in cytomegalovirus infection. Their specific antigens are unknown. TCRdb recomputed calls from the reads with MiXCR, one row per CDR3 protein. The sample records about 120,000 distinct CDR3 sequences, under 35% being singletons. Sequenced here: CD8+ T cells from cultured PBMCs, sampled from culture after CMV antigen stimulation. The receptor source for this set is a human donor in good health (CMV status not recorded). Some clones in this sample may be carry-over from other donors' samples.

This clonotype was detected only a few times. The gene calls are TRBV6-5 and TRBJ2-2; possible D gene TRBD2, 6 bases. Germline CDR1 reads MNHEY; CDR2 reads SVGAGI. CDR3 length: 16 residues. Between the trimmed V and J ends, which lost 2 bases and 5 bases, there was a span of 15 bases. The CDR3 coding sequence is TGTGCCAGCAGTTACCTCGGGCAGGGAGGTACCGGGGAGCTGTTTTTT. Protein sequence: CASSYLGQGGTGELFF.

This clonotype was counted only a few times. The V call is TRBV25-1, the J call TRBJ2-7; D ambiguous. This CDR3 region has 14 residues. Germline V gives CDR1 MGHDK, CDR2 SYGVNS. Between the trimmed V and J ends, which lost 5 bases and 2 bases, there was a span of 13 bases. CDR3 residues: CASSPPTLPYEQYF. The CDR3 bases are TGTGCCAGCAGTCCCCCAACACTACCCTACGAGCAGTACTTC.

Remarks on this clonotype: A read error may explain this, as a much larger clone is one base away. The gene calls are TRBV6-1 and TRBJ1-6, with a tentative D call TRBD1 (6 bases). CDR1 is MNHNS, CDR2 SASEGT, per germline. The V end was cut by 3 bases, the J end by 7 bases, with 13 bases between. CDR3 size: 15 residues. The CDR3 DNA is TGTGCCAGCAGTGACACCGGGACAAGGAATTCACCCCTCCACTTT. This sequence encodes CASSDTGTRNSPLHF.

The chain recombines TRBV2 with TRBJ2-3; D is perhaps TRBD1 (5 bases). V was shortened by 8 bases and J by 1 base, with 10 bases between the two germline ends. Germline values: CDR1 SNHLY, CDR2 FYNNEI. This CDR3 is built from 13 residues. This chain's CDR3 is CASPGWGTDTQYF. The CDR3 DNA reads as TGTGCCAGCCCAGGGTGGGGCACAGATACGCAGTATTTT. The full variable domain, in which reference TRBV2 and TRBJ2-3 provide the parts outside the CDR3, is EPEVTQTPSHQVTQMGQEVILRCVPISNHLYFYWYRQILGQKVEFLVSFYNNEISEKSEIFDDQFSVERPDGSNFTLKIRSTKLEDSAMYFCASPGWGTDTQYFGPGTRLTVL.

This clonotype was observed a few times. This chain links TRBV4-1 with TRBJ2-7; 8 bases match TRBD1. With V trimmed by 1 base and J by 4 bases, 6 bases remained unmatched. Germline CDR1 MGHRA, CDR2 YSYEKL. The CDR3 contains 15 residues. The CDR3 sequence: CASSQVRDRSYEQYF. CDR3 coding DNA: TGCGCCAGCAGCCAAGTCCGGGACAGGAGTTACGAGCAGTACTTC.

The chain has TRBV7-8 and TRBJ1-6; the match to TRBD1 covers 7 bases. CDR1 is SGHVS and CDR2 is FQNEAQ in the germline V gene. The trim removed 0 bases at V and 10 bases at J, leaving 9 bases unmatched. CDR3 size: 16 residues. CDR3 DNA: TGTGCCAGCAGCTTAGCCCTCACAGGGGATCGGTCACCCCTCCACTTT. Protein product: CASSLALTGDRSPLHF.

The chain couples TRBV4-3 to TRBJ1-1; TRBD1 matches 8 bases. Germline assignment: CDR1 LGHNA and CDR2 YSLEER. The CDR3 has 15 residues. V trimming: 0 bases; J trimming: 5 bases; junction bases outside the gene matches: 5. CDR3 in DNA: TGCGCCAGCAGCCAAGAGGACAGGGCTCGGACTGAAGCTTTCTTT. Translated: CASSQEDRARTEAFF.

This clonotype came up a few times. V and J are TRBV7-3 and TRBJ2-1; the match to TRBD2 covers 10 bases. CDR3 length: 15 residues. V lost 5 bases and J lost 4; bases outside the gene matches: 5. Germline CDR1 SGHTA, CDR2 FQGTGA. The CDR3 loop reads CASSPKRGGYNEQFF. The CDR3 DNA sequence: TGTGCCAGCAGCCCAAAGCGGGGGGGGTACAATGAGCAGTTCTTC.